This T cell receptor beta chain is drawn from a study of T cell responses to AZD1222 COVID-19 vaccine. Study-level information: Researchers grouped second doses given at about 4 or about 12 weeks into one pool.

Clones were sequenced by immunoSEQ multiplex PCR, and TCRdb holds only the in-frame ones, with some missing. The profile shows approximately 67,000 clones, 86% of them singletons. General study results and limits: White British donors predominated, females outnumbered males, and clonal diversity was possibly underestimated. It was only 6 or 7 AZD1222 recipients who were seropositive at baseline.

Germline V lookup: CDR1 LGHDT, CDR2 YNNKEL (reference sequence). This CDR3 contains 16 residues. Trimming left V 2 bases short and J 0 bases short, with 11 bases between. Of note for this clone: Its antigen is as yet unknown.

The chain joins TRBV3-1 (or the pseudogene TRBV3-2) to TRBJ1-3; unclear D gene. The specimen comprised peripheral blood, sampled on day 0 of AZD1222 vaccination. The source of this sequence is an adult in good health. Here the CDR3 reads CASSQSAASSGNTIYF. The CDR3 coding sequence is TGTGCCAGCAGCCAAAGTGCGGCGAGCTCTGGAAACACCATATATTTT.